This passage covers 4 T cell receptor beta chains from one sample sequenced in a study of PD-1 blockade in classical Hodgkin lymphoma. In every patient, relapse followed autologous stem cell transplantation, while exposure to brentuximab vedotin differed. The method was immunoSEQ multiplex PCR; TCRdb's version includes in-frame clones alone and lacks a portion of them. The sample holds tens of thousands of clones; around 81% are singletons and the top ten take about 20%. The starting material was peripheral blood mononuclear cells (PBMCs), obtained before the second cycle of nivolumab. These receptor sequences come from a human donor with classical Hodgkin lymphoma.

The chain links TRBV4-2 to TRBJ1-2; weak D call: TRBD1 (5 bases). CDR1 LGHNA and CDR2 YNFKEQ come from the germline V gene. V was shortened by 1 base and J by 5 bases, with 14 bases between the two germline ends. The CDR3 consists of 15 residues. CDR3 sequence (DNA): TGTGCCAGCAGCCAAGGGGGCGGGCAGGTATATGGCTACACCTTC. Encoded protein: CASSQGGGQVYGYTF.

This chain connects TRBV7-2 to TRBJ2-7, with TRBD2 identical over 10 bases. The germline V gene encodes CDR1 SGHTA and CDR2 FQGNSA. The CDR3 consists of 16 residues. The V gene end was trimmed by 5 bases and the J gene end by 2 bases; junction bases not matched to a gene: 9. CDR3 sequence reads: CASSAHSGGKAYEQYF. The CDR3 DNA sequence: TGTGCCAGCAGCGCGCATAGCGGGGGGAAGGCCTACGAGCAGTACTTC.

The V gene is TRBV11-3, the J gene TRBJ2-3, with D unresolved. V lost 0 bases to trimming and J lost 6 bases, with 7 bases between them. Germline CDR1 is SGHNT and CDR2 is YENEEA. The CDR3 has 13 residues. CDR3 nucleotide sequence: TGTGCCAGCAGCTTAGAATTAGGGGATACGCAGTATTTT. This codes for CASSLELGDTQYF.

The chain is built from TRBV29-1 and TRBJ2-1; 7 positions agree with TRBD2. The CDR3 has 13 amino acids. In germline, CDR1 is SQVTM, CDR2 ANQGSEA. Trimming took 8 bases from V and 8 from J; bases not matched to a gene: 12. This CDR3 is CSSFSGGRDEQFF. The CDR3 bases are TGCAGCTCTTTTTCCGGGGGGAGGGATGAGCAGTTCTTC.